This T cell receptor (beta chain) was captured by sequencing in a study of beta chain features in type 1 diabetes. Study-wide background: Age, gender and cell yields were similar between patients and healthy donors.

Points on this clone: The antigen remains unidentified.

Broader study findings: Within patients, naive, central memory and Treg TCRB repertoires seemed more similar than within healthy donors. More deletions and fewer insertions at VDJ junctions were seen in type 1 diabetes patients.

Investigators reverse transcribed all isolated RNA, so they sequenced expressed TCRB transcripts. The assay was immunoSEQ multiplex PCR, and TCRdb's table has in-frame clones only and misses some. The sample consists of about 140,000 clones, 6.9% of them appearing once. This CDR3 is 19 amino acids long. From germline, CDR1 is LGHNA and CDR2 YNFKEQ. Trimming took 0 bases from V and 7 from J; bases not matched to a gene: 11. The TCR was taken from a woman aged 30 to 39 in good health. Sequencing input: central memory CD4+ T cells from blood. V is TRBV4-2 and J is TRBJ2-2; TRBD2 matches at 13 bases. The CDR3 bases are TGTGCCAGCAGCCAAGATACTAGCGGGAGGGCCCGTCGGATCGGGGAGCTGTTTTTT. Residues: CASSQDTSGRARRIGELFF.